The clone carrying this TCR beta chain was counted between two and nine times. This sample is drawn from a study of blood T cell repertoires in COVID-19. Study in general: Sources were T cells, B-cell-depleted T cells, or PBMCs; the material itself was cDNA or gDNA.

Sequenced by immunoSEQ multiplex PCR; TCRdb stores in-frame clones only, minus some. The sample lists 60,000 to 90,000 clones, 70% to 90% occurring once. The germline gives CDR1 LGHDT, CDR2 YNNKEL (reference sequence). With 3 bases clipped from V and 3 bases from J, the junction kept 4 bases outside the gene matches. This CDR3 has 14 residues. Seattle's enrolled individuals joined amid active infection and were then monitored longitudinally. Sequenced material: peripheral blood. The origin of this receptor is a man aged 55 to 70 with COVID-19, enrolled during active disease. The genes are TRBV3-1 (or the pseudogene TRBV3-2) and TRBJ2-7, with 8 nucleotides matching TRBD2. The chain's CDR3 is CASSQAGGVYEQYF. Written as DNA, the CDR3 is TGTGCCAGCAGCCAGGCGGGGGGCGTCTACGAGCAGTACTTC.